A single sample gave rise to the 20 T cell receptor beta chains below, sequenced in a study of response to subunit inactivated influenza vaccine (dated by TCRdb to the late 2010s). Libraries were prepared through RT-PCR. The instrument given in TCRdb is Illumina HiSeq 2500. TCRdb redid the processing of the public reads, applying fastp at Q25 and MiXCR, and retained in-frame beta chains. Rows matching on CDR3 protein sequence are summarized as one entry with the most common DNA and genes. A total of 650,000 or so distinct CDR3 sequences appear in this sample, around 15% of them only once. The top ten clones comprise roughly 7.2% of the sample. Here the sequenced sample was PBMCs from blood, taken roughly 2 weeks before vaccination. The receptor set was obtained from a man aged 50-59 years who received an inactivated influenza vaccine. Donor details come from another sample of the same person, matched by shared clones.

J is TRBJ2-1 and V is TRBV7-2; D is ambiguous. V dropped 1 base and J dropped 10 bases, with 8 bases sitting between them. Germline V gene lookup returns CDR1 SGHTA and CDR2 FQGNSA. The CDR3 sequence is 12 residues long. This CDR3 is CASSLVEREQFF. CDR3 in DNA: TGTGCCAGCAGCTTAGTTGAAAGGGAGCAGTTCTTC.

This clonotype was picked up a small number of times. The chain links TRBV28 to TRBJ1-2; D may be TRBD1 (6 bases). Germline V gene lookup returns CDR1 MDHEN and CDR2 SYDVKM. CDR3 length: 14 amino acids. Trimming cost V 8 bases and J 5 bases, with 18 bases left between them. Written as DNA, the CDR3 is TGTGCCAGCCATGCTACGGACAGAGGGTATGGCTACACCTTC. Translating it yields CASHATDRGYGYTF.

This clonotype was observed many times. The chain uses TRBV27 and TRBJ2-2; D not certain. V shed 2 bases and J shed 4 bases, with 11 bases lying between them. CDR3 length: 15 amino acids. Germline V gene sequence: CDR1 MNHEY, CDR2 SMNVEV (reference sequence). The CDR3 DNA reads as TGTGCCAGCAGTTTAAGGGATTCCGGCACCGGGGAGCTGTTTTTT. It codes for CASSLRDSGTGELFF.

This clonotype has ten or more counts. CDR3 loop: CSAPGSSSYNEQFF. In DNA, the CDR3 is TGCAGTGCCCCCGGATCGAGCTCCTACAATGAGCAGTTCTTC. This chain links TRBV20-1 with TRBJ2-1; unclear D gene. CDR1 is DFQATT and CDR2 is SNEGSKA in the germline V gene (reference sequence). The CDR3 covers 14 residues. Trimming left V 6 bases short and J 0 bases short, with 12 bases between.

This clonotype was detected many times. The chain joins TRBV29-1 to TRBJ2-1; D tentatively reads TRBD1 or TRBD2 (5 bases each). Trimming removed 4 bases from V and 9 bases from J, with 10 bases in between. Germline CDR1 SQVTM, CDR2 ANQGSEA. The length of the CDR3 is 11 residues. In nucleotides, the CDR3 is TGCAGCGTTGGCAGGGACCCTGAGCAGTTCTTC. Its translation: CSVGRDPEQFF.

The sample holds a few counts of this clonotype. The chain joins TRBV5-1 to TRBJ1-6, with TRBD1 identical over 10 bases. CDR1 SGHRS and CDR2 YFSETQ come from the germline V gene. The junction had 9 bases not matched to a gene; V was cut back by 9 bases and J by 6 bases. The CDR3 has 15 residues. In nucleotides, the CDR3 is TGCGCCACCAGGGGGGACAGGGGCGTTAATTCACCCCTCCACTTT. Its protein product is CATRGDRGVNSPLHF. The full variable domain, with the rest looked up from reference TRBV5-1 and TRBJ1-6, is KAGVTQTPRYLIKTRGQQVTLSCSPISGHRSVSWYQQTPGQGLQFLFEYFSETQRNKGNFPGRFSGRQFSNSRSEMNVSTLELGDSALYLCATRGDRGVNSPLHFGNGTRLTVT.

J is TRBJ1-6 and V is TRBV2; a weak D match, TRBD1 (6 bases). The CDR3 runs to 14 residues. Trimming removed 6 bases at V and 6 bases at J, with 12 bases between. Germline CDR1 is SNHLY and CDR2 is FYNNEI. This chain's CDR3 is CASRIGQLNSPLHF. In nucleotides, the CDR3 is TGTGCCAGCAGAATAGGACAGCTTAATTCACCCCTCCACTTT. Based on the CDR3 plus reference TRBV2 and TRBJ1-6, the full variable domain is EPEVTQTPSHQVTQMGQEVILRCVPISNHLYFYWYRQILGQKVEFLVSFYNNEISEKSEIFDDQFSVERPDGSNFTLKIRSTKLEDSAMYFCASRIGQLNSPLHFGNGTRLTVT.

This clonotype was detected only a few times. The V gene is TRBV7-9, the J gene TRBJ2-3; D may match TRBD1 or TRBD2 (5 bases each). The germline V gene has CDR1 SEHNR and CDR2 FQNEAQ (reference sequence). The CDR3 covers 16 residues. V lost 3 bases and J 2 bases, leaving 15 bases between the germline ends. The CDR3 loop reads CASSFGSGAYTDTQYF. The CDR3 DNA reads TGTGCCAGCAGCTTTGGATCCGGGGCCTACACAGATACGCAGTATTTT.

This clonotype showed up many times. The chain links TRBV7-2 to TRBJ1-1; D unclear. This CDR3 is 14 amino acids long. CDR1 and CDR2 from the germline V gene are SGHTA and FQGNSA. V was cut by 6 bases and J by 0 bases, with 11 bases left in between. CDR3 sequence: CASSLTYMNTEAFF. The CDR3 DNA sequence: TGTGCCAGCAGTTTGACCTACATGAACACTGAAGCTTTCTTT. Variable domain in full (rest from reference TRBV7-2 and TRBJ1-1): GAGVSQSPSNKVTEKGKDVELRCDPISGHTALYWYRQSLGQGLEFLIYFQGNSAPDKSGLPSDRFSAERTGGSVSTLTIQRTQQEDSAVYLCASSLTYMNTEAFFGQGTRLTVV.

This clonotype appeared many times. V and J are TRBV25-1 and TRBJ2-1; 7 bases align to TRBD1. The germline V gene encodes CDR1 MGHDK and CDR2 SYGVNS. There are 13 residues in the CDR3. V was pared by 5 bases and J by 7 bases, with 5 bases of the junction left unmatched. The CDR3 sequence is CASSRTGVNEQFF. The CDR3 bases are TGTGCCAGCAGTAGGACAGGAGTGAATGAGCAGTTCTTC.

As to this clonotype: The junction does not match germline at one end; this may be a read error. This rearrangement joins TRBV7-1 to TRBJ2-2, with a tentative D call TRBD1 (5 bases). TRBV7-1 falls under the ORF class, with uncertain function. This CDR3 region has 16 residues. CDR3 residues: CASSPALRQTTGELFF. The CDR3 DNA sequence: TGCGCCAGCAGCCCTGCACTGAGACAGACCACCGGGGAGCTGTTTTTT.

The chain uses TRBV6-2 or TRBV6-3 and TRBJ1-5, with D possibly TRBD1 on 5 matching bases. The CDR3 has 15 amino acids. Trimming pared 6 bases from V and 6 bases from J, leaving 18 bases between. Germline lookup yields CDR1 MNHEY and CDR2 SVGEGT. CDR3 bases: TGTGCCAGCAGACCGGGACGGCGGGGAGGTCAGCCCCAGCATTTT. This codes for CASRPGRRGGQPQHF.

This clonotype was picked up a small number of times. V gene TRBV20-1 combines with J gene TRBJ2-7, with TRBD2 matching over 7 bases. Germline-derived CDR1 and CDR2 are DFQATT and SNEGSKA (reference sequence). The CDR3 has 16 amino acids. Unmatched junction bases numbered 10, after V lost 0 bases and J lost 2 bases. Here the CDR3 reads CSARDVTSAPTYEQYF. The CDR3 DNA reads as TGCAGTGCTAGAGACGTAACTAGCGCCCCAACCTACGAGCAGTACTTC.

This clonotype was counted between two and nine times. The chain links TRBV2 to TRBJ1-1; 11 bases are shared with TRBD1. Germline CDR1 and CDR2: SNHLY and FYNNEI. J was trimmed by 1 base and V by 3 bases; bases with no gene match: 13. The CDR3 extends over 19 amino acids. The CDR3 reads CASSEIALDRGLENTEAFF. CDR3 coding DNA: TGTGCCAGCAGTGAGATAGCGTTGGACAGGGGGCTGGAGAACACTGAAGCTTTCTTT.

This sequence joins TRBV24-1 and TRBJ2-3, with 11 bases aligning to TRBD2. This CDR3 has 14 amino acids. CDR1 and CDR2 from the germline V gene are KGHDR and SFDVKD. V shed 7 bases, J shed 5 bases, and the junction held 4 bases outside the gene matches. The CDR3 sequence is CATSGLAGRDTQYF. The DNA of the CDR3 is TGTGCCACCAGCGGACTAGCGGGTAGAGATACGCAGTATTTT.

This clonotype was detected only a few times. This sequence joins TRBV12-3 or TRBV12-4 and TRBJ1-2; TRBD1 matches at 10 bases. The trim removed 6 bases at V and 6 bases at J, leaving 4 bases unmatched. This CDR3 has 13 residues. CDR3 region: CASSPDRGDGYTF. The CDR3 region has the DNA TGTGCCAGCAGCCCGGACAGGGGGGATGGCTACACCTTC.

This clonotype was detected a few times. The chain links TRBV5-6 to TRBJ2-5; 15 bases map to TRBD2. The CDR3 is 20 residues long. Germline V gene sequence: CDR1 SGHDT, CDR2 YYEEEE. The trim removed 4 bases at V and 10 bases at J, leaving 23 bases unmatched. The CDR3 spells CASSTPPGLAGGASRTNQYF. The CDR3, as DNA: TGTGCCAGCAGCACCCCACCAGGACTAGCGGGAGGGGCTTCAAGAACGAACCAGTACTTC.

This clonotype was seen only a few times. V and J are TRBV10-3 and TRBJ2-7; no clear D. With 3 bases removed from V and 0 bases from J, the gap between germline ends came to 9 bases. Per the germline V gene, CDR1 is ENHRY and CDR2 is SYGVKD. The CDR3 has 14 residues. This CDR3 reads CAISDTLSSYEQYF. The CDR3 DNA reads TGTGCCATCAGTGACACCTTGAGCTCCTACGAGCAGTACTTC.

The chain uses TRBV4-2 and TRBJ2-2; the D gene is possibly TRBD1 (8 bases). Germline CDR1 and CDR2: LGHNA and YNFKEQ. Trimming left V 0 bases short and J 5 bases short, with 16 bases between. The CDR3 is 17 amino acids. CDR3 nucleotide sequence: TGTGCCAGCAGCCAAGACCCAGGACAGGGAGGGACCGGGGAGCTGTTTTTT. This codes for CASSQDPGQGGTGELFF.

In regard to this clonotype: Germline and junction disagree at one end, which may indicate a read error. V usage is TRBV3-1 and J usage is TRBJ2-7; D gene ambiguous. Per germline, CDR1 LGHDT and CDR2 YNNKEL (reference sequence). The CDR3 runs to 15 residues. The CDR3 DNA sequence: TGTGCCAGCAGCCCTGGCCCTACCTTGCGCTACGAACAGTACTTC. As protein: CASSPGPTLRYEQYF.